This T cell receptor (beta chain) was sequenced during a study of T cell repertoires in cytomegalovirus infection. At the level of the study: From public TCR beta signatures came an indication of both CMV infection and matching HLA type.

TCRdb re-derived calls from the reads in MiXCR, one entry per CDR3 protein. This table has a few hundred thousand distinct CDR3 sequences, approximately 14% appearing once. As to this clonotype: Its antigen remains unidentified.

CDR3 length: 14 amino acids. V lost 4 bases and J 6 bases, leaving 16 bases between the germline ends. CDR1 is SGHTA and CDR2 is FQGNSA in the germline V gene. Notes on the study in general: There were HLA-C-restricted CMV-specific TCR beta clonotypes dominating the ex vivo response. Cumulated frequencies of public TCR beta families served to identify carriers of CMV plus the relevant HLA.

Sequencing was done on a sample of PBMCs. The clonotype was recovered from a human donor in good health (CMV status not recorded). Some clones in this sample may be carry-over from other donors' samples. This chain connects TRBV7-2 to TRBJ2-7; the D gene could be TRBD1 or TRBD2 (5 bases each). The CDR3 protein is CASSSGWGSGEQYF. The CDR3 nucleotides are TGTGCCAGCAGCTCGGGGTGGGGGTCCGGCGAGCAGTACTTC.